This T cell receptor (beta chain) appears in the sequencing data of a study of Ad26.COV2.S vaccination and SARS-CoV-2 variants. Study overall: Donor participated within the Ad26.COV2.S arm of the COV1001 trial.

This CDR3 is 17 amino acids long. CDR1 KGHSH and CDR2 LQKENI come from the germline V gene. Trimming cost V 5 bases and J 2 bases, with 22 bases left between them. Study results and limitations: Placebo recipients had lower spike-specific TCR breadth than vaccine recipients.

Treatment reported: roughly 19 received Ad26.COV2.S at low or high dose, single or two shots; several received placebo; per-sample allocation not given. The investigators took samples on day 63 after the first vaccine or placebo injection. In Boston, an adult donor aged 18-55 years took part. The vaccine antigen was prefusion-stabilized Wuhan SARS-CoV-2 spike. This table comes from immunoSEQ multiplex PCR, and its TCRdb copy is limited to in-frame clones, with some not included. The table lists some 400,000 clones, about 88% of them singletons, with approximately 1.9% in the top ten. This clone was seen once. The antigen is not known.

V usage is TRBV18 and J usage is TRBJ2-7; TRBD1 might be the D (6 bases). This clonotype was obtained from a person aged 18-60 years who received the Ad26.COV2.S COVID-19 vaccine or a placebo. The source material was peripheral blood, sampled in a trial of Ad26.COV2.S vaccine versus placebo. The CDR3 DNA sequence: TGTGCCAGCTCAATAAAGAGGGTCCAGGGGTCAGCCTACGAGCAGTACTTC. Translated, it gives CASSIKRVQGSAYEQYF. The complete variable domain, with remaining parts taken from reference TRBV18 and TRBJ2-7, reads NAGVMQNPRHLVRRRGQEARLRCSPMKGHSHVYWYRQLPEEGLKFMVYLQKENIIDESGMPKERFSAEFPKEGPSILRIQQVVRGDSAAYFCASSIKRVQGSAYEQYFGPGTRLTVT.